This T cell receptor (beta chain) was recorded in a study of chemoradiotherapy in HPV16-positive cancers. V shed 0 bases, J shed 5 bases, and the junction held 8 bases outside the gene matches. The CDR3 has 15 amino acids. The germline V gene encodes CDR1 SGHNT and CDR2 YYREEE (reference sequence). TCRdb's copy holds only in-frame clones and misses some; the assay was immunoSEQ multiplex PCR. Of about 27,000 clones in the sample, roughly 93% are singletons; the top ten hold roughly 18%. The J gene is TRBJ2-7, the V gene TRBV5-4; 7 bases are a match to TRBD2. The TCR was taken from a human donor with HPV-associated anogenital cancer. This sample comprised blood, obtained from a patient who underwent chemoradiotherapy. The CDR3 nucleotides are TGTGCCAGCAGCTTGGGGGGGGGAGGTACCCACGAGCAGTACTTC. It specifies CASSLGGGGTHEQYF.